The rows below give T cell receptor beta chains drawn from one sample of a study of glioma-infiltrating T cells after dendritic cell vaccination. Sequencing was performed with immunoSEQ multiplex PCR; in TCRdb, only in-frame clones are kept and a portion is missing. The data contain 70,000 to 100,000 clones, over 80% of them singletons. The source material was blood, sampled after dendritic cell vaccination. The receptors come from a human donor with glioblastoma. Each CDR3 is given with its conserved first and last residue. The D gene is left open where the match is weak. Only part of the rows carry a size: once, few, many, or a class if the clone is expanded.

j_call: TRBJ1-1; clone_size: -; d_call: -; v_call: TRBV18; cdr3_aa: CASSMSGRDTEAFF; cdr3_nt: TGTGCCAGCTCAATGTCAGGGAGGGACACTGAAGCTTTCTTT
j_call: TRBJ2-1; clone_size: -; d_call: TRBD1; v_call: TRBV14; cdr3_aa: CASSHRDRVGNEQFF; cdr3_nt: TGTGCCAGCAGCCACCGGGACAGGGTCGGTAATGAGCAGTTCTTC
j_call: TRBJ1-1; clone_size: -; d_call: -; v_call: TRBV5-4; cdr3_aa: CASSLWSGIEAFF; cdr3_nt: TGTGCCAGCAGCTTGTGGTCGGGAATTGAAGCTTTCTTT
j_call: TRBJ1-1; clone_size: -; d_call: -; v_call: TRBV7-7; cdr3_aa: CASSFGMNTEAFF; cdr3_nt: TGTGCCAGCAGCTTTGGCATGAACACTGAAGCTTTCTTT
j_call: TRBJ1-5; clone_size: -; d_call: TRBD1; v_call: TRBV5-5; cdr3_aa: CASSPGTDNQPQHF; cdr3_nt: TGTGCCAGCAGCCCAGGGACAGACAATCAGCCCCAGCATTTT
j_call: TRBJ2-7; clone_size: -; d_call: -; v_call: TRBV7-3; cdr3_aa: CASSHTQGHEQYF; cdr3_nt: TGTGCCAGCAGCCACACCCAGGGCCACGAGCAGTACTTC
j_call: TRBJ2-2; clone_size: few; d_call: TRBD2; v_call: TRBV28; cdr3_aa: CASSLSGGNTGELFF; cdr3_nt: TGTGCCAGCAGTTTAAGCGGGGGGAACACCGGGGAGCTGTTTTTT
j_call: TRBJ2-3; clone_size: once; d_call: TRBD1; v_call: TRBV6-6; cdr3_aa: CASSYRQGAADTQYF; cdr3_nt: TGTGCCAGCAGTTACCGACAGGGGGCCGCAGATACGCAGTATTTT
j_call: TRBJ2-7; clone_size: -; d_call: -; v_call: TRBV7-9; cdr3_aa: CASSLSLEQYF; cdr3_nt: TGTGCCAGCAGCTTATCTCTCGAGCAGTACTTC
j_call: TRBJ2-7; clone_size: -; d_call: -; v_call: TRBV2; cdr3_aa: CASTPDRLTYEQYF; cdr3_nt: TGTGCCAGCACCCCGGACAGACTAACCTACGAGCAGTACTTC
j_call: TRBJ1-1; clone_size: -; d_call: -; v_call: TRBV18; cdr3_aa: CASSQQGMNTEAFF; cdr3_nt: TGTGCCAGCTCGCAACAGGGTATGAACACTGAAGCTTTCTTT
j_call: TRBJ1-2; clone_size: -; d_call: -; v_call: TRBV5-6; cdr3_aa: CASSSGLDGYTF; cdr3_nt: TGTGCCAGCAGCTCCGGACTCGATGGCTACACCTTC
j_call: TRBJ1-2; clone_size: few; d_call: -; v_call: TRBV7-8; cdr3_aa: CASSSTDYGYTF; cdr3_nt: TGTGCCAGCAGCTCGACAGATTATGGCTACACCTTC
j_call: TRBJ1-6; clone_size: few; d_call: -; v_call: TRBV7-9; cdr3_aa: CASSTTHSSPLHF; cdr3_nt: TGTGCCAGCAGCACGACTCACTCCTCACCCCTCCACTTT
j_call: TRBJ2-7; clone_size: few; d_call: -; v_call: TRBV7-2; cdr3_aa: CASSFGTGSYEQYF; cdr3_nt: TGTGCCAGCAGCTTTGGAACGGGCTCCTACGAGCAGTACTTC
j_call: TRBJ1-2; clone_size: -; d_call: -; v_call: TRBV11-2; cdr3_aa: CASSLSGNYGYTF; cdr3_nt: TGTGCCAGCAGCTTATCAGGGAACTATGGCTACACCTTC
j_call: TRBJ1-5; clone_size: -; d_call: -; v_call: TRBV4-1; cdr3_aa: CASRRDIFRDQPQHF; cdr3_nt: TGCGCCAGCAGACGGGACATTTTCAGGGATCAGCCCCAGCATTTT
j_call: TRBJ2-1; clone_size: once; d_call: TRBD1; v_call: TRBV9; cdr3_aa: CASSEDRGLINEQFF; cdr3_nt: TGTGCCAGCAGCGAGGACAGGGGCCTAATCAATGAGCAGTTCTTC
j_call: TRBJ2-3; clone_size: -; d_call: TRBD2; v_call: TRBV2; cdr3_aa: CASSAGTSGWAEDTQYF; cdr3_nt: TGTGCCAGCAGTGCGGGGACTAGCGGTTGGGCTGAAGATACGCAGTATTTT
j_call: TRBJ2-3; clone_size: -; d_call: TRBD1; v_call: TRBV19; cdr3_aa: CASNRDRSTDTQYF; cdr3_nt: TGTGCCAGTAACCGGGACAGGAGCACAGATACGCAGTATTTT
j_call: TRBJ2-7; clone_size: -; d_call: -; v_call: TRBV5-1; cdr3_aa: CASSLGWRSNEQYF; cdr3_nt: TGCGCCAGCAGCTTGGGGTGGAGGTCTAACGAGCAGTACTTC
j_call: TRBJ1-4; clone_size: -; d_call: -; v_call: TRBV4-2; cdr3_aa: CASSQGGSSEKLFF; cdr3_nt: TGTGCCAGCAGCCAAGGAGGGTCGAGTGAAAAACTGTTTTTT
j_call: TRBJ1-1; clone_size: once; d_call: -; v_call: TRBV19; cdr3_aa: CASSRQKSTEAFF; cdr3_nt: TGTGCCAGCTCGAGACAGAAGAGCACTGAAGCTTTCTTT